Below, 9 T cell receptor beta chains from the same sample are listed, as sequenced in a study of T cells in Graves' hyperthyroidism and ophthalmopathy. Researchers amplified the TCR beta CDR3 regions from RNA transcripts. The TCR CDR3 was amplified in a first-round RT-PCR using the HTBI primer set. TCRdb re-called the multiplex PCR reads with MiXCR, one entry per CDR3 protein. The data show 550,000 to 800,000 distinct CDR3 sequences, 15% to 20% seen once. Sequenced input: blood. These receptors originate from a man aged 50 to 60 with Graves' hyperthyroidism.

This clonotype has ten or more counts. One junction end disagrees with the germline gene, perhaps due to a read error. The chain links TRBV7-7 to TRBJ2-5; D is unclear. The V gene's germline CDR1 is SSHAT and CDR2 FNYEAQ (reference sequence). This CDR3 spans 15 amino acids. As DNA, the CDR3 is TGTGCTAGCAGCTTAGAAGGGCTACCTGCTGAGACCCAGTACTTC. Translating it yields CASSLEGLPAETQYF.

The sample holds a few counts of this clonotype. The chain is built from TRBV29-1 and TRBJ2-1, with TRBD2 identical over 9 bases. This CDR3 region has 14 residues. Germline CDR1 reads SQVTM; CDR2 reads ANQGSEA. Trimming took 7 bases from V and 2 from J; bases not matched to a gene: 6. The CDR3 reads CSARAGGPYNEQFF. The CDR3 nucleotides are TGCAGCGCCCGAGCGGGAGGACCCTACAATGAGCAGTTCTTC.

On this clonotype itself: A much larger clone differs by one base, so this may be a read error. The rearrangement joins TRBV20-1 to TRBJ1-4; 7 positions match TRBD1. The CDR3 is 14 residues long. In germline, CDR1 is DFQATT, CDR2 SNEGSKA (reference sequence). CDR3 in DNA: TGCAGTGCTAGGCCAAGGGGGCCTGAAGGCGAACTGTGTTTT. Translated: CSARPRGPEGELCF.

This clonotype has more than one count but fewer than ten. The chain joins TRBV28 to TRBJ1-5, with unresolved D. The germline gives CDR1 MDHEN, CDR2 SYDVKM. Trimming cost V 5 bases and J 6 bases, with 5 bases left between them. This CDR3 is built from 11 residues. Here the CDR3 DNA reads TGTGCCAGCAGTCGGTTTCAGCCCCAGCATTTT. Translating it yields CASSRFQPQHF.

This rearrangement joins TRBV9 to TRBJ1-3; D is undetermined. Trimming pared 0 bases from V and 1 base from J, leaving 8 bases between. Germline CDR1 SGDLS, CDR2 YYNGEE. The CDR3 loop spans 15 amino acids. Here the CDR3 reads CASSVAMGSGNTIYF. CDR3 bases: TGTGCCAGCAGCGTAGCAATGGGGTCTGGAAACACCATATATTTT.

This clonotype was recorded a few times. The chain carries TRBV20-1 and TRBJ2-1, with a tentative D call TRBD1 (6 bases). The CDR3 is 18 residues long. V was clipped by 0 bases and J by 1 base, with 19 bases between them. Germline assignment: CDR1 DFQATT and CDR2 SNEGSKA (reference sequence). The CDR3 nucleotides are TGCAGTGCTAGAGATCTTGGTTCAACAGGGAGATCCTACAATGAGCAGTTCTTC. This codes for CSARDLGSTGRSYNEQFF.

This clonotype was recorded at least ten times. This chain connects TRBV24-1 to TRBJ2-5; D may be TRBD1 or TRBD2 (5 bases each). This CDR3 comprises 13 residues. Germline CDR1 KGHDR, CDR2 SFDVKD. V was clipped by 9 bases and J by 5 bases, with 15 bases between them. For the CDR3, the DNA is TGTGCCACCGTTGGGGACGCTCCGGAGACCCAGTACTTC. It specifies CATVGDAPETQYF.

The gene calls are TRBV6-2 or TRBV6-3 and TRBJ2-2; either TRBD1 or TRBD2 may fit D (6 bases each). CDR3 length equals 17 residues. Germline lookup yields CDR1 MNHEY and CDR2 SVGEGT. V was cut by 6 bases and J by 5 bases, with 22 bases left in between. As DNA, the CDR3 is TGTGCCAGCAGGCAAATCTCGGGGGCGCAATGGACCGGGGAGCTGTTTTTT. This gives the protein CASRQISGAQWTGELFF.

Ten or more counts support this clonotype. This rearrangement joins TRBV7-2 to TRBJ2-3, with no clear D. V lost 1 base to trimming and J lost 7 bases, with 9 bases between them. CDR3 length equals 13 residues. Germline assignment: CDR1 SGHTA and CDR2 FQGNSA. The CDR3: CASSLEGSNTQYF. CDR3 nucleotide sequence: TGTGCCAGCAGCTTAGAGGGTTCAAATACGCAGTATTTT.